This T cell receptor beta chain derives from a study of technical replicates of blood from a handful of donors. This clone occurred once. Per the germline V gene, CDR1 is SEHNR and CDR2 is FQNEAQ (reference sequence). The CDR3 runs to 13 residues. Trimming removed 3 bases from V and 5 bases from J, with 10 bases in between. Method: immunoSEQ multiplex PCR; TCRdb's copy keeps in-frame clones and lacks some. The data show under 65,000 clones, roughly 95% seen once. The TCR originated in a human donor in good health. The sequencing sample was made of T cells isolated from PBMCs. The chain uses TRBV7-9 and TRBJ1-1; no reliable D call. The CDR3 loop is CASSFSSQTEAFF. DNA of the CDR3: TGTGCCAGCAGCTTTTCTTCACAGACTGAAGCTTTCTTT.